These 9 T cell receptor beta chains came from one sample sequenced in a study of cytomegalovirus exposure and HLA in healthy donors. It was with 60 Vbeta and 13 Jbeta primers that the PCR ran. TCRdb's table, derived via immunoSEQ multiplex PCR, lists solely in-frame clones and lacks some. This table has more than 95,000 clones, roughly 80% appearing once. The sample consisted of PBMCs. These receptors were obtained from a young man in good health and CMV-seropositive.

This chain joins TRBV5-1 and TRBJ1-2, with TRBD1 matching 8 bases. CDR3 length: 16 amino acids. Germline lookup yields CDR1 SGHRS and CDR2 YFSETQ. Unmatched junction bases numbered 10, after V lost 4 bases and J lost 2 bases. CDR3 in DNA: TGCGCCAGCAGCAAACAGTCGGGACAGGCGAACTATGGCTACACCTTC. It specifies CASSKQSGQANYGYTF.

V and J are TRBV9 and TRBJ2-1; D perhaps matches TRBD1 (5 bases). Trimming pared 3 bases from V and 5 bases from J, leaving 18 bases between. Germline V gene data show CDR1 as SGDLS and CDR2 as YYNGEE. The CDR3 consists of 16 residues. The CDR3 protein is CASSGSPGIRHNEQFF. In DNA, the CDR3 is TGTGCCAGCAGCGGGTCCCCAGGGATTCGTCACAATGAGCAGTTCTTC.

The rearrangement uses TRBV2 and TRBJ2-7; a weak D match, TRBD2 (5 bases). Per the germline V gene, CDR1 is SNHLY and CDR2 is FYNNEI. Trimming shortened V by 4 bases and J by 0 bases, and 16 bases separated the two germline ends. The CDR3 length is 16 residues. The DNA of the CDR3 is TGTGCCAGCAGTGTTCGCCCGAGCGGCTTCTCCTACGAGCAGTACTTC. This codes for CASSVRPSGFSYEQYF.

In this sample, this clone turned up a few times. The chain is built from TRBV18 and TRBJ1-4; the match to TRBD1 covers 8 bases. Germline lookup yields CDR1 KGHSH and CDR2 LQKENI. V trimming: 0 bases; J trimming: 6 bases; junction bases outside the gene matches: 9. The CDR3 consists of 17 residues. The CDR3 DNA is TGTGCCAGCTCACCACCTGGGGGAGCAGGGGGCGATGAAAAACTGTTTTTT. This gives the protein CASSPPGGAGGDEKLFF.

The chain combines TRBV7-6 with TRBJ2-1, with 7 bases lining up with TRBD2. With 1 base clipped from V and 4 bases from J, the junction kept 7 bases outside the gene matches. Germline V gene sequence: CDR1 SGHVS, CDR2 FNYEAQ. The CDR3 has 16 residues. CDR3: CASSLVYAGEYNEQFF. As DNA, the CDR3 is TGTGCCAGCAGCTTAGTTTATGCGGGAGAATACAATGAGCAGTTCTTC.

The chain has TRBV2 and TRBJ2-5; TRBD2 might be the D (6 bases). CDR3 length equals 13 residues. From germline, CDR1 is SNHLY and CDR2 FYNNEI. Deletions cut 7 bases from V and 5 bases from J, with 14 bases between. CDR3 in amino acids: CASTGGAGETQYF. Here the CDR3 DNA reads TGTGCCAGCACCGGAGGGGCTGGGGAGACCCAGTACTTC.

The V and J genes are TRBV5-1 and TRBJ2-7; D is possibly TRBD2 (5 bases). Germline CDR1 reads SGHRS; CDR2 reads YFSETQ. The CDR3 loop spans 16 amino acids. V was clipped by 0 bases and J by 6 bases, with 19 bases between them. This chain's CDR3 is CASSLVTPGVRREQYF. The CDR3 DNA reads as TGCGCCAGCAGCTTGGTTACCCCCGGGGTTCGGCGCGAGCAGTACTTC.

This chain uses TRBV19 with TRBJ1-6, with 7 nucleotides matching TRBD1. CDR1 is LNHDA, CDR2 SQIVND, per germline (reference sequence). V shed 9 bases and J 6 bases; nucleotides not matched to a gene: 5. This CDR3 spans 13 amino acids. In DNA form, the CDR3 reads TGTGCCAGCGGATACAGGGGTAATTCACCCCTCCACTTT. This sequence encodes CASGYRGNSPLHF.

This rearrangement joins TRBV6-5 to TRBJ1-5; possible D gene TRBD1, 5 bases. This CDR3 contains 15 residues. Germline values: CDR1 MNHEY, CDR2 SVGAGI. The V end lost 7 bases, the J end lost 4 bases, and 17 bases lay between the germline ends. CDR3 coding DNA: TGTGCCAGCACCAACCGGCGGGGCTTGAATCAGCCCCAGCATTTT. Translated: CASTNRRGLNQPQHF.